This entry concerns a single TCR beta chain. Its antigen is not identified. Germline CDR1 and CDR2: SGHRS and YFSETQ. The CDR3 is 14 amino acids. V lost 2 bases and J 6 bases, leaving 13 bases between the germline ends. Each replicate PCR on the sorted subsets used 150 to 200 ng DNA (around 31,000 T cell genomes). Clones were read by immunoSEQ multiplex PCR, and TCRdb kept only the in-frame ones, dropping some. The table has some 1.5 million clones, around 97% seen once; the top ten hold roughly 1.2%. The entry originates in a study of shared clonotypes between healthy human individuals. Regarding the study as a whole: Shared clonotypes: about 4.6% naive CD4, roughly 3.5% naive CD8, less than 2.5% memory CD4, 0.4% memory CD8.

The sample taken for sequencing was naive CD4+ T cells sorted from blood. Specified subset: CD45RA+ positively selected. This TCR derives from a man aged 25 to 40 in good health. This rearrangement joins TRBV5-1 to TRBJ2-3; maybe TRBD1 (5 bases). The CDR3 region is CASSFETAWDTQYF. Written as DNA, the CDR3 is TGCGCCAGCAGCTTCGAGACAGCGTGGGATACGCAGTATTTT.